This passage covers 9 T cell receptor beta chains from one sample sequenced in a study of radiation and T cells in renal cell carcinoma. Time point noted: blood 4 weeks post-SBRT, at nephrectomy. Noted treatment: 15 Gy SBRT to primary tumor, nephrectomy 4 weeks later. Profiled with immunoSEQ multiplex PCR; TCRdb holds only in-frame clones, not every one. This table holds roughly 160,000 clones, about 88% found once. Source: blood, taken from a patient whose treatment included radiotherapy and nephrectomy. These receptors were taken from a woman between 50 and 59 years old with renal cell carcinoma.

The genes are TRBV4-3 and TRBJ1-1; D is unclear. The V and J ends lost 3 bases and 3 bases respectively, with 11 bases between them. The CDR3 extends over 14 amino acids. The V gene's germline CDR1 is LGHNA and CDR2 YSLEER. In DNA form, the CDR3 reads TGCGCCAGCAGCCACTCCCTCCGGGACACTGAAGCTTTCTTT. It codes for CASSHSLRDTEAFF.

CDR3 coding DNA: TGCGCCAGCAGCTTTGGACAGGGAGGGGAAAAACTGTTTTTT. Its translation: CASSFGQGGEKLFF. This chain links TRBV5-1 with TRBJ1-4, with 8 nucleotides matching TRBD1. Germline V lookup: CDR1 SGHRS, CDR2 YFSETQ. This CDR3 region has 14 residues. With 2 bases clipped from V and 8 bases from J, the junction kept 5 bases outside the gene matches.

The J gene is TRBJ2-2, the V gene TRBV19; TRBD1 matches 10 bases. Germline V gene lookup returns CDR1 LNHDA and CDR2 SQIVND (reference sequence). CDR3 size: 16 residues. V gave up 7 bases and J gave up 6 bases; unmatched junction bases: 11. The CDR3 region has the DNA TGTGCCAGTACAATGTTCGGGACAGGGGTCCCCGGGGAGCTGTTTTTT. Protein product: CASTMFGTGVPGELFF.

The V call is TRBV30, the J call TRBJ1-2, with TRBD1 matching 9 bases. Germline V gene sequence: CDR1 GTSNPN, CDR2 SVGIG (reference sequence). J lost 4 bases, V lost 4 bases, and 10 bases had no gene match. The CDR3 consists of 15 residues. The DNA of the CDR3 is TGTGCCTGGAATACCGGGACAGGGAGGGTCTATGGCTACACCTTC. It specifies CAWNTGTGRVYGYTF.

This chain joins TRBV5-4 and TRBJ2-7; D is uncertain. The CDR3 loop spans 14 amino acids. Germline values: CDR1 SGHNT, CDR2 YYREEE (reference sequence). Trimming pared 1 base from V and 3 bases from J, leaving 11 bases between. The CDR3 sequence is CASSLQTNSYEQYF. CDR3 nucleotide sequence: TGTGCCAGCAGCTTGCAGACAAACAGCTACGAGCAGTACTTC.

The gene calls are TRBV6-6 and TRBJ1-1; D remains ambiguous. CDR1 is MNHNY, CDR2 SVGAGI, per germline (reference sequence). Trimming cost V 7 bases and J 5 bases, with 11 bases left between them. CDR3 length: 12 amino acids. The CDR3 region is CASKTQSTEAFF. CDR3 coding DNA: TGTGCCAGCAAAACGCAGAGTACTGAAGCTTTCTTT.

This clone appeared a single time. The chain joins TRBV4-3 to TRBJ1-6, with a weak D call TRBD1 (6 bases). The CDR3 contains 18 residues. V gave up 0 bases and J gave up 3 bases, with 15 bases separating them. CDR1 and CDR2 from the germline V gene are LGHNA and YSLEER. CDR3 bases: TGCGCCAGCAGCCAAGAGCCGCAGGGGCTAGACTATAATTCACCCCTCCACTTT. Its translation is CASSQEPQGLDYNSPLHF.

V and J are TRBV18 and TRBJ1-4; possible D gene TRBD1, 6 bases. The CDR3 has 14 residues. V was trimmed by 2 bases and J by 5 bases, leaving 9 bases between them. Germline CDR1 is KGHSH and CDR2 is LQKENI. The CDR3 region has the DNA TGTGCCAGCTCACCAGGGGGCGCGAATGAAAAACTGTTTTTT. Translating gives CASSPGGANEKLFF.

V and J are TRBV4-3 and TRBJ2-6; the D gene is possibly TRBD2 (5 bases). The CDR3 totals 19 residues. Trimming took off 0 bases at V and 0 bases at J, with 15 bases between the two ends. The germline gives CDR1 LGHNA, CDR2 YSLEER. In DNA, the CDR3 is TGCGCCAGCAGCCAAGATCTCTGGGAGCACAACTCTGGGGCCAACGTCCTGACTTTC. Protein: CASSQDLWEHNSGANVLTF.